The T cell receptor beta chain described here comes from a study of blood T cell repertoires in COVID-19 (dated by TCRdb to 2019 to 2021). In the study overall: The collaborator samples originated in the United States, Italy and Spain and spanned the acute and convalescent phases of COVID-19. The dataset comprised deeply sampled blood TCRbeta repertoires from subjects exposed to, actively infected with, or recovered from COVID-19. Samples were obtained from the ongoing ImmuneRACE study (first 160 participants) and from about 1,300 subjects provided by 6 global collaborators. Sample metadata almost always included a de-identified subject ID, COVID-19 status, age in years and sex. A freely available public database, intended as a resource for researchers studying the immune response to SARS-CoV-2, is where the repertoires were released. The material from the prospective study consisted of cDNA or gDNA derived from T cells, B-cell-depleted T cells, or PBMCs. Where available, HLA class I and class II types were taken from metadata supplied by the sample provider and were not determined by assay-based typing. On the study overall, not on this receptor specifically: The quantity of clinical and demographic metadata differed by source and by participant and was supplied without curation.

On this clone: Its recognized antigen is unknown. Per-base quality was not reported, and no clone a single base away is much larger than it.

The immunoSEQ Assay, a bias-controlled multiplex PCR, was used to amplify TCRbeta CDR3 regions from genomic DNA. On the study's bioinformatics: Within the assay, amplification of reference gene primers was used to estimate how many nucleated cells each sample contained. To quantify the absolute abundance of each unique TCRbeta CDR3 rearrangement, sequence reads were collapsed and filtered. Productive Simpson clonality was computed per sample as the square root of Simpson's diversity index over productive rearrangements. This immuneACCESS table, as held by TCRdb, lists in-frame sequences with V and J called but not all clones. Of the missing ones, under half trace to an unresolved V gene in checked studies; the others have no known cause. The V and J calls and clone size were taken over from that table, and D and trimming were inferred from the DNA. This sample comprises about 250,000 clones, around 90% of them detected only once. Of the sample, 3% to 3.5% falls within the top ten clones.

Each collaborating institution followed its own protocols to collect whole blood in K2EDTA tubes. For TCRbeta analysis, collaborator samples were shipped as frozen whole blood, as isolated PBMCs, or as DNA extracted from either sample type. The germline V gene gives CDR1 as WSHSY and CDR2 as SAAADI. Including the terminal cysteine and phenylalanine, the CDR3 comprises 17 residues. Only the CDR3 DNA stays, 51 bases, in frame from base 1. Trimming accounts for 5 bases at V and 3 bases at J, while the number of junction bases matched to no gene is 10. The sample was peripheral blood. The source is a young man with active or convalescent COVID-19. Here the chain combines TRBV10-2 and TRBJ2-1, with 10 bases aligning to TRBD2. At the DNA level, the sequence is TGCGCCAGCAGTCCATCTAGCGGGAGCATTATCTACAATGAGCAGTTCTTC. Translated, this is CASSPSSGSIIYNEQFF.